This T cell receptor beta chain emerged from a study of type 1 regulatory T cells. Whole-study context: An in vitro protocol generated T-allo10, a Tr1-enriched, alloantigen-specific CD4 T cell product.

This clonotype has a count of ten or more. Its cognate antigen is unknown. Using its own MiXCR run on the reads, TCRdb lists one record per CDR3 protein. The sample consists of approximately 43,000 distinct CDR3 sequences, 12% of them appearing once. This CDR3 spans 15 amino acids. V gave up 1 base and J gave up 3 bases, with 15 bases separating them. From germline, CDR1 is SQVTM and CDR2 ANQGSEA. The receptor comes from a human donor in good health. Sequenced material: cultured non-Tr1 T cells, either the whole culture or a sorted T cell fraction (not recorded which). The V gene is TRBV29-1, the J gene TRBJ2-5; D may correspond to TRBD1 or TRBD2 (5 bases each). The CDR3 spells CSVEAIRDAKETQYF. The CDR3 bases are TGCAGCGTTGAAGCTATCCGGGACGCAAAAGAGACCCAGTACTTC.